The next 26 T cell receptor beta chains were all read from a single sample in a study of blood T cell repertoires in COVID-19. Produced via immunoSEQ multiplex PCR; TCRdb's table is partial and in-frame only. The top ten clones hold around 0.53% of a sample with 150,000 to 200,000 clones, around nine tenths of them seen once. The sequenced sample was peripheral blood. The receptors were gathered from a man aged 45-60 years with acute or convalescent COVID-19.

The V gene is TRBV19, the J gene TRBJ1-2; D call uncertain. The CDR3 consists of 12 residues. Trimming took off 8 bases at V and 4 bases at J, with 11 bases between the two ends. Germline loops: CDR1 LNHDA, CDR2 SQIVND (reference sequence). This CDR3 reads CASLKGGYGYTF. The CDR3 DNA follows: TGTGCCAGTCTCAAGGGAGGCTATGGCTACACCTTC.

This clone appeared a single time. The gene calls are TRBV5-5 and TRBJ1-4; TRBD1 matches 8 bases. Germline V CDR1 and CDR2: SGHKS, YYEKEE (reference sequence). J gave up 0 bases and V 5 bases, and 6 bases lay outside the gene matches. The length of the CDR3 is 16 residues. The CDR3, as DNA: TGTGCCAGCAGTCTATCAGGGGGCGCAACTAATGAAAAACTGTTTTTT. It codes for CASSLSGGATNEKLFF.

On this clone: This CDR3 is also generated by other DNA sequences in the sample. In DNA form, the CDR3 reads TGTGCCAGTAGTCCGCGGGACTCTGGAAACACCATATATTTT. This encodes CASSPRDSGNTIYF. The gene calls are TRBV19 and TRBJ1-3; D remains unclear. This CDR3 region has 14 residues. Germline V lookup: CDR1 LNHDA, CDR2 SQIVND (reference sequence). V was pared by 5 bases and J by 0 bases, with 8 bases between.

The V gene is TRBV4-2, the J gene TRBJ2-7; 7 bases align to TRBD2. CDR1 is LGHNA and CDR2 is YNFKEQ in the germline V gene. The CDR3 is made up of 15 amino acids. Trimming took 0 bases from V and 6 from J; bases not matched to a gene: 8. CDR3 DNA sequence: TGTGCCAGCAGCCAAGAGGTCAGCGGGGTTAGCGAGCAGTACGTC. As protein: CASSQEVSGVSEQYV.

This CDR3 reads CASKNLLDTEAFF. The CDR3 nucleotides read TGCGCCAGCAAGAACTTGTTGGACACTGAAGCTTTCTTT. The chain carries TRBV10-2 and TRBJ1-1; D is unresolved. Germline V gene sequence: CDR1 WSHSY, CDR2 SAAADI. The CDR3 spans 13 residues. Trimming cost V 7 bases and J 3 bases, with 12 bases left between them.

The V gene is TRBV6-5, the J gene TRBJ2-6; TRBD2 aligns across 7 bases. The J segment lost 2 bases and the V segment lost 0 bases, leaving 1 base of the junction unmatched. CDR1 is MNHEY, CDR2 SVGAGI, per germline. This CDR3 is 16 amino acids long. In nucleotides, the CDR3 is TGTGCCAGCAGTTACTCGGGGGGGGCTGGGGCCAACGTCCTGACTTTC. Amino acid sequence: CASSYSGGAGANVLTF.

V usage is TRBV29-1 and J usage is TRBJ1-6, with D perhaps TRBD1 (5 bases). V lost 7 bases to trimming and J lost 8 bases, with 18 bases between them. The V gene's germline CDR1 is SQVTM and CDR2 ANQGSEA. This CDR3 region has 14 residues. The CDR3 DNA reads TGCAGCGCCGTGAAGGGAGGGGCTGATTCACCCCTCCACTTT. Protein: CSAVKGGADSPLHF.

The rearrangement links TRBV28 to TRBJ1-4; a weak D match, TRBD1 (6 bases). CDR3 length equals 14 residues. CDR1 is MDHEN, CDR2 SYDVKM, per germline. V lost 6 bases and J lost 4, with 12 bases in between. DNA for the CDR3: TGTGCCAGCAGAGCAGGACAGAGTAATGAAAAACTGTTTTTT. It specifies CASRAGQSNEKLFF.

The chain joins TRBV7-6 to TRBJ2-1, with TRBD1 matching over 7 bases. V shed 6 bases, J shed 6 bases, and the junction held 14 bases outside the gene matches. The CDR3 runs to 16 residues. Germline V CDR1 and CDR2: SGHVS, FNYEAQ. CDR3 loop: CASSKSDRWGSNEQFF. The DNA of the CDR3 is TGTGCCAGCAGTAAGTCGGACAGGTGGGGTTCCAATGAGCAGTTCTTC.

J is TRBJ2-3 and V is TRBV5-1; 8 nucleotides align to TRBD1. The V gene's germline CDR1 is SGHRS and CDR2 YFSETQ. Trimming at V came to 4 bases and at J to 6 bases, leaving 7 bases not matched to a gene. The CDR3 consists of 14 residues. Here the CDR3 DNA reads TGCGCCAGCAGCCTCGGACAGGGTGGGGATACGCAGTATTTT. Its protein is CASSLGQGGDTQYF.

This clone was detected only once. The gene calls are TRBV6-5 and TRBJ1-2; D is ambiguous. Trimming cost V 9 bases and J 4 bases, with 21 bases left between them. The CDR3 runs 15 residues. Germline-derived CDR1 and CDR2 are MNHEY and SVGAGI. The CDR3 region is CASKLPGYRTYGYTF. The CDR3 region has the DNA TGTGCCAGTAAACTTCCGGGGTATCGGACCTATGGCTACACCTTC.

This sequence joins TRBV19 and TRBJ1-6, with a tentative D call TRBD1 (5 bases). CDR3 length equals 13 residues. CDR1 LNHDA and CDR2 SQIVND come from the germline V gene (reference sequence). V was clipped by 7 bases and J by 10 bases, with 14 bases between them. The DNA for the CDR3 is TGTGCCAGTACTACGGACATCGGATCACCCCTCCACTTT. Its translation is CASTTDIGSPLHF. Drawing the rest from reference TRBV19 and TRBJ1-6, the complete variable domain is DGGITQSPKYLFRKEGQNVTLSCEQNLNHDAMYWYRQDPGQGLRLIYYSQIVNDFQKGDIAEGYSVSREKKESFPLTVTSAQKNPTAFYLCASTTDIGSPLHFGNGTRLTVT.

The chain couples TRBV28 to TRBJ2-3; a weak D match, TRBD2 (5 bases). V lost 3 bases, J lost 5 bases, and 12 bases lay in between. CDR3 length: 14 amino acids. In germline, CDR1 is MDHEN, CDR2 SYDVKM. This CDR3 is CASSFTGRGDTQYF. Written as DNA, the CDR3 is TGTGCCAGCAGTTTTACTGGGAGAGGAGATACGCAGTATTTT.

This chain connects TRBV11-3 to TRBJ2-5, with 7 bases fitting TRBD2. Unmatched junction bases numbered 0, after V lost 1 base and J lost 4 bases. Germline assignment: CDR1 SGHNT and CDR2 YENEEA. This CDR3 contains 13 residues. This CDR3 is CASSLAGGETQYF. The CDR3 bases are TGTGCCAGCAGCTTAGCGGGGGGAGAGACCCAGTACTTC.

The gene calls are TRBV20-1 and TRBJ2-7; TRBD2 matches 8 bases. Germline V gives CDR1 DFQATT, CDR2 SNEGSKA (reference sequence). The CDR3 spans 11 residues. For the CDR3, the DNA is TGCGGCGCGGGGGGTACCTACGAGCAGTACGTC. This sequence encodes CGAGGTYEQYV.

CDR3 region: CASSRDRLLFF. The DNA for the CDR3 is TGTGCCAGCAGTCGGGACAGGCTGTTGTTTTTT. V is TRBV12-3 or TRBV12-4 and J is TRBJ1-4; TRBD1 matches at 8 bases. J was trimmed by 15 bases and V by 5 bases; bases with no gene match: 5. The CDR3 totals 11 residues.

The rearrangement joins TRBV6-5 to TRBJ1-3, with D maybe TRBD1 (5 bases). This CDR3 region has 14 residues. CDR1 and CDR2 (germline): MNHEY, SVGAGI. With 7 bases removed from V and 3 bases from J, the gap between germline ends came to 13 bases. The CDR3 region is CASIPGGRGNTIYF. The DNA of the CDR3 is TGTGCCAGCATCCCGGGGGGACGTGGAAACACCATATATTTT.

This rearrangement joins TRBV11-3 to TRBJ2-3; D perhaps matches TRBD2 (6 bases). Per germline, CDR1 SGHNT and CDR2 YENEEA. With 5 bases removed from V and 0 bases from J, the gap between germline ends came to 12 bases. The CDR3 runs 15 residues. For the CDR3, the DNA is TGTGCCAGCAGCCTAGGTAGCGGTAGCACAGATACGCAGTATTTT. Its protein product is CASSLGSGSTDTQYF.

The chain joins TRBV5-5 to TRBJ2-7; tentative D call: TRBD1 (6 bases). V lost 0 bases to trimming and J lost 4 bases, with 14 bases between them. CDR1 is SGHKS and CDR2 is YYEKEE in the germline V gene (reference sequence). The CDR3 is 15 residues long. The CDR3 DNA is TGTGCCAGCAGCTTGGCCGGGACACGGTCATACGAGCAGTACGTC. Its protein is CASSLAGTRSYEQYV.

This clone was found once. CDR3 coding DNA: TGCAGCGTAGAATACAGGGTTGGAGTTTCAGATACGCAGTATTTT. It is translated as CSVEYRVGVSDTQYF. The chain recombines TRBV29-1 with TRBJ2-3; maybe TRBD1 (6 bases). Trimming left V 6 bases short and J 4 bases short, with 20 bases between. In germline, CDR1 is SQVTM, CDR2 ANQGSEA. The CDR3 is 15 residues long.

The rearrangement links TRBV7-2 to TRBJ1-5; TRBD1 agrees at 8 bases. CDR1 is SGHTA, CDR2 FQGNSA, per germline. This CDR3 is 16 amino acids long. V shed 3 bases, J shed 6 bases, and the junction held 10 bases outside the gene matches. CDR3: CASSFSRTGPFQPQHF. CDR3 bases: TGTGCCAGCAGCTTTTCCCGGACAGGGCCTTTTCAGCCCCAGCATTTT.

This clone was seen only once. The J gene is TRBJ1-5, the V gene TRBV7-2; unclear D gene. Between the trimmed V and J ends, which lost 4 bases and 0 bases, there was a span of 10 bases. Germline loops: CDR1 SGHTA, CDR2 FQGNSA. This CDR3 region has 15 residues. The CDR3 region has the DNA TGTGCCAGCAGCTCGAAAGCATATAGCAATCAGCCCCAGCATTTT. Residues: CASSSKAYSNQPQHF.

The chain uses TRBV13 and TRBJ2-3; 9 bases match TRBD1. The V and J ends lost 5 bases and 2 bases, in that order; junction bases with no gene match: 8. Germline CDR1 and CDR2: PRHDT and FYEKMQ (reference sequence). The CDR3 length is 16 residues. In DNA, the CDR3 is TGTGCCAGCAGCCGGGGACAGGGTGGGTTCACAGATACGCAGTATTTT. It is translated as CASSRGQGGFTDTQYF.

In this sample, this clone turned up once. The chain recombines TRBV28 with TRBJ2-3; the match to TRBD2 covers 13 bases. Germline CDR1 is MDHEN and CDR2 is SYDVKM. The CDR3 extends over 18 amino acids. V was pared by 5 bases and J by 1 base, with 9 bases of the junction left unmatched. As DNA, the CDR3 is TGTGCCAGCAGTCTCAACCCGACTAGCGGGAGGCGCACAGATACGCAGTATTTT. Its translation: CASSLNPTSGRRTDTQYF.

The count of this clone is one. This chain connects TRBV10-3 to TRBJ1-1; maybe TRBD1 (6 bases). V dropped 10 bases and J dropped 0 bases, with 12 bases sitting between them. CDR1 ENHRY and CDR2 SYGVKD come from the germline V gene. CDR3 length: 13 amino acids. The CDR3 loop reads CATRQDMNTEAFF. CDR3 in DNA: TGTGCCACCCGACAGGATATGAACACTGAAGCTTTCTTT.

The gene calls are TRBV10-1 and TRBJ2-3; TRBD2 matches at 7 bases. With V trimmed by 9 bases and J by 2 bases, 11 bases remained unmatched. Per germline, CDR1 WNHNN and CDR2 SYGVQD (reference sequence). The CDR3 has 15 residues. CDR3 region: CARRGKAGNTDTQYF. The CDR3 DNA is TGCGCCAGAAGAGGGAAAGCGGGGAACACAGATACGCAGTATTTT.